This T cell receptor beta chain was documented in a study of shared clonotypes between healthy human individuals. Germline V gene sequence: CDR1 SGHTA, CDR2 FQGTGA. This CDR3 region has 15 residues. Trimming at V came to 1 base and at J to 8 bases, leaving 7 bases not matched to a gene. The method was immunoSEQ multiplex PCR; TCRdb's version includes in-frame clones alone and lacks a portion of them. The sample includes about 1 million clones, 75% of them seen just once. The sample comprised memory CD4+ T cells sorted from blood. Subset specified: CD45RA-negative fraction. This TCR derives from a young man in good health. This rearrangement joins TRBV7-3 to TRBJ2-1, with 8 bases lining up with TRBD2. The CDR3 DNA reads TGTGCCAGCAGCTTAAGAGGTGTCGGGAGGGATGAGCAGTTCTTC. This sequence encodes CASSLRGVGRDEQFF.